This T cell receptor beta chain was captured by sequencing in a study of T cells in Graves' hyperthyroidism and ophthalmopathy. Study-wide context: Peripheral blood sampling occurred at initial diagnosis, before any treatment.

CDR3 length: 19 amino acids. The trim removed 2 bases at V and 4 bases at J, leaving 17 bases unmatched. Looked up from germline, CDR1 is MNHNS and CDR2 is SASEGT. PBMCs came from 9 to 10 ml fresh peripheral blood. Details on this clonotype: Antigen unknown.

Study results and caveats: The model predicted ophthalmopathy a median approximately 6.3 months before onset.

Amplification of TCR beta CDR3 regions used RNA as the template. HTBI primers were employed in a first-round RT-PCR of the TCR CDR3. TCRdb analysed the multiplex PCR reads with MiXCR anew, one entry per CDR3 protein. The table shows around 700,000 distinct CDR3 sequences, with around a sixth occurring only once. The rearrangement uses TRBV6-1 and TRBJ2-5; TRBD1 aligns across 9 bases. This TCR derives from a woman between 50 and 59 years old with Graves' hyperthyroidism that later progressed to Graves' ophthalmopathy. The sequenced material came from blood. The DNA of the CDR3 is TGTGCCAGCAGTGAAAATTGGGGACAGGGACCCCGAGGAGGAGAGACCCAGTACTTC. The encoded protein is CASSENWGQGPRGGETQYF.